Listed below are T cell receptor beta chains from one sample, sequenced in a study of blood T cell repertoires in COVID-19. The assay was immunoSEQ multiplex PCR, and TCRdb's table has in-frame clones only and misses some. This table holds roughly 19,000 clones, approximately 90% found once. The specimen was PBMCs or T cells enriched from blood (not recorded which). The receptors were sampled from a young woman who had recovered from COVID-19. CDR3s include the opening cysteine and the closing phenylalanine or tryptophan.

v_gene: TRBV11-3
CDR3aa: CASSLGDSSTDTRYF

v_gene: TRBV5-4
CDR3aa: CASSLLAGMSNQPQHF

v_gene: TRBV3-1/TRBV3-2
CDR3aa: CASSQDGSSYNSPLHF

v_gene: TRBV7-2
CDR3aa: CASSLGHAGEQYF

v_gene: TRBV24-1
CDR3aa: CATSDFRVSGANVLTF

v_gene: TRBV12-5
CDR3aa: CASGSTGAEQYF

v_gene: TRBV7-2
CDR3aa: CASSFGLAGGRDTGELFF

v_gene: TRBV19
CDR3aa: CASSIPGAGANVLTF

v_gene: TRBV11-2
CDR3aa: CASSLDIYSGGMGYEQYF

v_gene: TRBV4-2
CDR3aa: CASSQDLGQHYGYTF

v_gene: TRBV5-4
CDR3aa: CASSLAGTANTEAFF

v_gene: TRBV2
CDR3aa: CASARTGTGNYGYTF

v_gene: TRBV6-2/TRBV6-3
CDR3aa: CASSSGGSSYEQYF

v_gene: TRBV19
CDR3aa: CASSPQTGGPGYTF

v_gene: TRBV6-1
CDR3aa: CASSEGRGYNEQFF

v_gene: TRBV27
CDR3aa: CATQGARNSPLHF

v_gene: TRBV14
CDR3aa: CASSQDLGTSGYTF

v_gene: TRBV6-5
CDR3aa: CASSRTGGSYEQYF

v_gene: TRBV10-2
CDR3aa: CASIPGDNTEAFF

v_gene: TRBV4-1
CDR3aa: CASSQDQGSLVSGANVLTF

v_gene: TRBV3-1/TRBV3-2
CDR3aa: CASSSTTGGTEAFF

v_gene: TRBV28
CDR3aa: CASSLVGQGYTF

v_gene: TRBV9
CDR3aa: CASSVVASGGGETQYF

v_gene: TRBV5-4
CDR3aa: CASSLGDRARSYEQYF

v_gene: TRBV7-9
CDR3aa: CASSLAGGPHEQFF

v_gene: TRBV7-2
CDR3aa: CASSSPSAVGELFF

v_gene: TRBV11-3
CDR3aa: CASSYDFNTEAFF

v_gene: TRBV27
CDR3aa: CASSLVGSGGPSYNEQFF